This T cell receptor (beta chain) is from a study of blood T cell repertoires in COVID-19. Sequenced by immunoSEQ multiplex PCR; TCRdb stores in-frame clones only, minus some. The profile shows under 300,000 clones, just over 85% of them singletons. This CDR3 has 12 residues. Trimming cost V 3 bases and J 8 bases, with 13 bases left between them. CDR1 and CDR2 from the germline V gene are GTSNPN and SVGIG (reference sequence). The chain couples TRBV30 to TRBJ1-2; D possibly corresponds to TRBD1 (5 bases). This receptor was taken from a man younger than 40 who had recovered from COVID-19. Input material: peripheral blood. Here the CDR3 reads CAWSSGSRGYTF. In DNA, the CDR3 is TGTGCCTGGAGCTCAGGGTCAAGGGGCTACACCTTC.